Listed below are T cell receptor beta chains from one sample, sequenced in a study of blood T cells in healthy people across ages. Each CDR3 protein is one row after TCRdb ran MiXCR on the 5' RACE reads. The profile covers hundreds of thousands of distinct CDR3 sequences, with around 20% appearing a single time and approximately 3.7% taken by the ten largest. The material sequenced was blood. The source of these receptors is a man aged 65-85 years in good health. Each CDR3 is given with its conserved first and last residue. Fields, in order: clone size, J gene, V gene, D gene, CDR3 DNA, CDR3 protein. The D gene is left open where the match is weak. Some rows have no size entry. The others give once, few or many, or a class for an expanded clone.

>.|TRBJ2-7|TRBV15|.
TGTGCCACCAGCCTGGGACTCTACGAGCAGTACTTC
CATSLGLYEQYF
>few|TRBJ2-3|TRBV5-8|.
TGTGCCAGCAGCTCCTACGACACAGCTAGCACAGATACGCAGTATTTT
CASSSYDTASTDTQYF
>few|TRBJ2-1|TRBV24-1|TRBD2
TGTGCCACCAGTGATTTGAGGGGCGGGAGCCTACCAAGGGCTAATGAGCAGTTCTTC
CATSDLRGGSLPRANEQFF
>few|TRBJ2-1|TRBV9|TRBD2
TGTGCCAGCAGCGTAGAAAGCGGGAATTGGAATGAGCAGTTCTTC
CASSVESGNWNEQFF
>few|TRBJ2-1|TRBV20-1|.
TGCAGTGCTAGAGATCCAGGGGTTGAGCAGTTCTTC
CSARDPGVEQFF
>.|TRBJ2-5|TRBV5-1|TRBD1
TGCGCCAGCAGCTTGGGCCCCGGGACAGGGAACTTAGAGACCCAGTACTTC
CASSLGPGTGNLETQYF
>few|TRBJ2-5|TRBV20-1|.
TGCAGTGCTAGATTGGGATACCAAGAGACCCAGTACTTC
CSARLGYQETQYF
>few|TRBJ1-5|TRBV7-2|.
TGTGCCAGCAGCTTAATGGGCAATCAGCCCAAGCATTTT
CASSLMGNQPKHF
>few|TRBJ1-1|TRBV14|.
TGTGCCAGCAGCCGAACGGTGGAGGGTGAAGCTTTCTTT
CASSRTVEGEAFF
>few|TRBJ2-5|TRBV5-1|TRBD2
TGCGCCAGCAGCCTCACTAGCGGGGGCGTGCAAGAGACCCAGTACTTC
CASSLTSGGVQETQYF
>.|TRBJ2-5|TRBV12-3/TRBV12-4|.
TGTGCCAGCAGTACTGGGATTGGGGGGACCCAGTACTTC
CASSTGIGGTQYF
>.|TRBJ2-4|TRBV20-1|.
TGCAGTGCTAGCGGGTTGAAAGCCAAAAACATTCAGTACTTC
CSASGLKAKNIQYF
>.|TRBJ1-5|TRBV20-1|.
TGCAGTGCTAGAGGGGCCGCAGGGGATCAGCCCCAGCATTTT
CSARGAAGDQPQHF
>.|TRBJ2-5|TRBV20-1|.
TGCAGTACAACACAACCTGGGAGTAGAGAGACCCAGTACTTC
CSTTQPGSRETQYF
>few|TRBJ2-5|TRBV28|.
TGTGCCAGCCGCTGGGGTGGCCAAGAGACCCAGTACTTC
CASRWGGQETQYF
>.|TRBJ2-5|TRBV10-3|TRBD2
TGTGCCATCAGTGAGACTAGCGGGGGCAAAGAGACCCAGTACTTC
CAISETSGGKETQYF
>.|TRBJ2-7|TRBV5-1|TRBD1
TGCGCCAGCAGCTTAGAGGACAGGGGCAAGGAGCAGTACTTC
CASSLEDRGKEQYF
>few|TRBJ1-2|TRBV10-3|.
TGTGCCATCAGTGAGTCGAATATTCCAGGGCATGGCTACACCTTC
CAISESNIPGHGYTF
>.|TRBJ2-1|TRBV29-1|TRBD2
TGCAGCGTCGGGGTACTAGCGGGTACCTACAATGAGCAGTTCTTC
CSVGVLAGTYNEQFF
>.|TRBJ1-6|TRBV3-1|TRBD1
TGTGCCAGCAGCCCTAGGACAGGGAATTCACCCCTCCACTTT
CASSPRTGNSPLHF
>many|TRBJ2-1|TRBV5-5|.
TGTGCCAGCAGGAGTCAAGGGCGGCTCAACGAGCAGTTCTTC
CASRSQGRLNEQFF
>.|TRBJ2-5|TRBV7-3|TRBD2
TGTGCCAGCAGCTTTCCTGGGACTAGGCAGTACTTC
CASSFPGTRQYF
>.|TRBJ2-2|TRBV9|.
TGTGCCAGCAGCGTAGTGTTAGGTACGAACACCGGGGAGCTGTTTTTT
CASSVVLGTNTGELFF
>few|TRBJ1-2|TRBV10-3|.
TGTGCCATCAGTGAACAGGGCCTTTGCACCTTC
CAISEQGLCTF
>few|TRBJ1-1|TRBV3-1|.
TGTGCCAGCAGCCAACGAGGGTCCAGCACTGAAGCTTTCTTT
CASSQRGSSTEAFF
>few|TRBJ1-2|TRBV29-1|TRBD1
TGCAGCGTTGGAGGACAGGCTAACTATGGCTACACCTTC
CSVGGQANYGYTF
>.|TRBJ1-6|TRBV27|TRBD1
TGTGCCAGCAAACCGTATTGGGGGGGACAGAATCATAATTCACCCCTCCACTTT
CASKPYWGGQNHNSPLHF
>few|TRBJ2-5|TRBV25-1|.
TGTGCCAGCAGTGAGTGGGCAGGGGAGACCCAGTACTTC
CASSEWAGETQYF
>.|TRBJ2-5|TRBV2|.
TGTGCCAGCAGTGGGCACAGGGAGGGGACCCAGTACTTC
CASSGHREGTQYF
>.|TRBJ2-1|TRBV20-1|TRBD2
TGCAGTGCTAGAGGACTAGCTGAAAGATCCTCCTACAATGAGCAGTTCTTC
CSARGLAERSSYNEQFF
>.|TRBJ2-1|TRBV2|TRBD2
TGTGCCAGCAGTGAGAGGACTAGCGGGAGTAGTGAGCAGTTCTTC
CASSERTSGSSEQFF
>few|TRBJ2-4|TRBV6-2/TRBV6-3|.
TGTGCCAGCAGTTACTCGACGGCGTTAGCCAAAAACATTCAGTACTTC
CASSYSTALAKNIQYF
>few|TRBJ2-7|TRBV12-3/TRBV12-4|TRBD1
TGTGCCAGCAGTTCCAAGACAGGGACAATTTCCTACGAGCAGTACTTC
CASSSKTGTISYEQYF
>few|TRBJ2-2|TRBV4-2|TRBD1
TGTGCCAGCAGCCAAGATGGGACAGGGCGGGCGGAGAACACCGGGGAGCTGTTTTTT
CASSQDGTGRAENTGELFF
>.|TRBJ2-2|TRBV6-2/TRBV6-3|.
TGTGCCAGCAGTTACGTAAACGCGAACACCGGGGAGCTGTTTTTT
CASSYVNANTGELFF